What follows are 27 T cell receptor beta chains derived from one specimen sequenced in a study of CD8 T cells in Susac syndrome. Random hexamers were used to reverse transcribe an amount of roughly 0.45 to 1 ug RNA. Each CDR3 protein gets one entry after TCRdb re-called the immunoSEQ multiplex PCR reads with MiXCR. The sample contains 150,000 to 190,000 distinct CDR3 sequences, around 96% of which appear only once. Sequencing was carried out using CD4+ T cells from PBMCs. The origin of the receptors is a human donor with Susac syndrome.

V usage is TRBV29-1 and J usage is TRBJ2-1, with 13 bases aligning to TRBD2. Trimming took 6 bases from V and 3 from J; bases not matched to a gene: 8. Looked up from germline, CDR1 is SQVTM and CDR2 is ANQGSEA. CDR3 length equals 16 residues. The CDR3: CSVSGLAGARYNEQFF. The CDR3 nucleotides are TGCAGCGTCTCCGGACTAGCGGGGGCCCGCTACAATGAGCAGTTCTTC.

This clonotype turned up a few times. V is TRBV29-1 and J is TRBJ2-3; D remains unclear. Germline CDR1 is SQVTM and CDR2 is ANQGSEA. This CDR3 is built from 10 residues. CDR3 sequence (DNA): TGCAGTGGGGGCACAGATACGCAGTATTTT. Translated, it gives CSGGTDTQYF.

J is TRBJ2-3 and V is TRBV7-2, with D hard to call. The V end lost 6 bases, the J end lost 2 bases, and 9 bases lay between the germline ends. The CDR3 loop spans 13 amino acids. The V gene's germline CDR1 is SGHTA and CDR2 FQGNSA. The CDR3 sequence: CASRIWYTDTQYF. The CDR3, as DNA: TGTGCCAGCAGAATTTGGTACACAGATACGCAGTATTTT.

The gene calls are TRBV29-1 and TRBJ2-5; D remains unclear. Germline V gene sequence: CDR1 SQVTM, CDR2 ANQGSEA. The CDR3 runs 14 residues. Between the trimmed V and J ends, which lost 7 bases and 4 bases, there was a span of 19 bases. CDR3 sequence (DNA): TGCAGCGCACGTGACCCACTGACCAGAGAGACCCAGTACTTC. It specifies CSARDPLTRETQYF.

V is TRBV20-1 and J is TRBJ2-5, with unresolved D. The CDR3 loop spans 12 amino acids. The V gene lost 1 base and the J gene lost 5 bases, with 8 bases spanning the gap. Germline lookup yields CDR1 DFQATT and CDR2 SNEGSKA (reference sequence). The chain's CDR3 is CSARVGKETQYF. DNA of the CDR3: TGCAGTGCTAGAGTAGGCAAGGAGACCCAGTACTTC.

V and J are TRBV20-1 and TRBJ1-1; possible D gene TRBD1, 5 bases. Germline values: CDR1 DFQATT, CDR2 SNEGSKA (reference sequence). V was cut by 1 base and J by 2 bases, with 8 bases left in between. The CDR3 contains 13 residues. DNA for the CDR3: TGCAGTGCTAGAGTCGGGGGAAACACTGAAGCTTTCTTT. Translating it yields CSARVGGNTEAFF.

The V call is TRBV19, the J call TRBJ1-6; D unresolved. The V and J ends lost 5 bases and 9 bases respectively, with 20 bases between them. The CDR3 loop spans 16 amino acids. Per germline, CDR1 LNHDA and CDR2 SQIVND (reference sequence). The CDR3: CASSGSRTAGGSPLHF. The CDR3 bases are TGTGCCAGTAGTGGCTCGCGGACCGCCGGCGGTTCACCCCTCCACTTT.

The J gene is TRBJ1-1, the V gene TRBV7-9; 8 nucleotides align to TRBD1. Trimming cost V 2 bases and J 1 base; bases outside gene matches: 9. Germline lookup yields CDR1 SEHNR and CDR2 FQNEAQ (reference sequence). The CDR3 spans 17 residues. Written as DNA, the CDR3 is TGTGCCAGCAGCTTACCCCAGGGGGCGAAGAGGAACACTGAAGCTTTCTTT. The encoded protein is CASSLPQGAKRNTEAFF.

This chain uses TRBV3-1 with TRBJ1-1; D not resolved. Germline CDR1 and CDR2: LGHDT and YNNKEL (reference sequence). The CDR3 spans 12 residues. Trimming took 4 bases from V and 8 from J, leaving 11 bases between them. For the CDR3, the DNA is TGTGCCAGCAGCCGAACGGGCGCGGAAGCTTTCTTT. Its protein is CASSRTGAEAFF.

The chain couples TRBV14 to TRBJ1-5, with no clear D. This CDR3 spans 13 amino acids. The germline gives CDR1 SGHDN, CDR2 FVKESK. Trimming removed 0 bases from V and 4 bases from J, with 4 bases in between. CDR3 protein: CASSQDLNQPQHF. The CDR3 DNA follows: TGTGCCAGCAGCCAAGACTTAAATCAGCCCCAGCATTTT.

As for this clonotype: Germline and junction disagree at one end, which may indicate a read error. CDR3: CASNLQGASGANVLTF. The CDR3 DNA reads as TGCGCCAGCAACCTACAGGGGGCAAGTGGGGCCAACGTCCTGACTTTC. The gene calls are TRBV3-1 and TRBJ2-6; 9 nucleotides match TRBD1. Germline CDR1 is LGHDT and CDR2 is YNNKEL (reference sequence). This CDR3 comprises 16 residues.

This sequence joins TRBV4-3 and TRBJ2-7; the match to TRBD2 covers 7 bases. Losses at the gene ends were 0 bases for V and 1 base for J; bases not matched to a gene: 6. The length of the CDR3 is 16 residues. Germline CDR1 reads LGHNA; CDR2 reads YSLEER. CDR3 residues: CASSQEIGGSSYEQYF. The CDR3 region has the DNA TGCGCCAGCAGCCAAGAAATCGGGGGGTCTTCCTACGAGCAGTACTTC.

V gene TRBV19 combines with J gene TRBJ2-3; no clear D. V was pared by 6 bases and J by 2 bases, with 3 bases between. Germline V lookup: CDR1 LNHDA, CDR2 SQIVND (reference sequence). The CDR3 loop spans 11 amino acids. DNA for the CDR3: TGTGCCAGTAGCGTCACAGATACGCAGTATTTT. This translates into CASSVTDTQYF. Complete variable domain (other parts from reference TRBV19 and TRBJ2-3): DGGITQSPKYLFRKEGQNVTLSCEQNLNHDAMYWYRQDPGQGLRLIYYSQIVNDFQKGDIAEGYSVSREKKESFPLTVTSAQKNPTAFYLCASSVTDTQYFGPGTRLTVL.

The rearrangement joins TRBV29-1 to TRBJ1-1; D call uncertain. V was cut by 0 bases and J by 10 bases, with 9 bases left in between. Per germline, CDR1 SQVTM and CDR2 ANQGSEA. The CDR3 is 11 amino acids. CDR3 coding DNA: TGCAGCGTTGAAGATCTCGTAGGAGCTTTCTTT. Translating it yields CSVEDLVGAFF.

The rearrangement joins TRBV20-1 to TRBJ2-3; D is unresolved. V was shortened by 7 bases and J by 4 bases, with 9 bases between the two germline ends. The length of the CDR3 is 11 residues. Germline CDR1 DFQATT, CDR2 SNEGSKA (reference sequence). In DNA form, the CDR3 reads TGCAGTGTGCCCCGCGCAGATACGCAGTATTTT. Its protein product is CSVPRADTQYF.

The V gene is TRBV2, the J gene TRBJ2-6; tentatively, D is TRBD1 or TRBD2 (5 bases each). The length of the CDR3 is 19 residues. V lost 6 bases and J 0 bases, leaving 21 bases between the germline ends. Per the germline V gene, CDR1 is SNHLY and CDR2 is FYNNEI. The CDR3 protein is CASSPERGARLSGANVLTF. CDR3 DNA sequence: TGTGCCAGCAGCCCCGAGAGGGGTGCGCGCCTCTCTGGGGCCAACGTCCTGACTTTC. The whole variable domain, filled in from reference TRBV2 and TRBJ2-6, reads EPEVTQTPSHQVTQMGQEVILRCVPISNHLYFYWYRQILGQKVEFLVSFYNNEISEKSEIFDDQFSVERPDGSNFTLKIRSTKLEDSAMYFCASSPERGARLSGANVLTFGAGSRLTVL.

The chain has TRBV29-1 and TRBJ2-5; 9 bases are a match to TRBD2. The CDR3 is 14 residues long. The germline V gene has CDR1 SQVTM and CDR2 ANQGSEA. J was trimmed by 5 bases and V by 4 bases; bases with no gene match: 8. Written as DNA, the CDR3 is TGCAGCGTTGTGGCGGGGGGGCCTGGGGAGACCCAGTACTTC. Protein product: CSVVAGGPGETQYF.

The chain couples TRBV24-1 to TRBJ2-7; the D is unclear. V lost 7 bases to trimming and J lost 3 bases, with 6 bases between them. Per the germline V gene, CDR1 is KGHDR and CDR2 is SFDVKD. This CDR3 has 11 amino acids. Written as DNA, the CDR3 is TGTGCCACCAGCGACGGCTACGAGCAGTACTTC. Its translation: CATSDGYEQYF.

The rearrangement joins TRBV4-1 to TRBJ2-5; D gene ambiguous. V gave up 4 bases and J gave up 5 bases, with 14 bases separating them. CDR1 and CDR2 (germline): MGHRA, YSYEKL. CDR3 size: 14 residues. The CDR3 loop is CASSPDGPRETQYF. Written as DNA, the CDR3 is TGCGCCAGCAGCCCGGACGGTCCGCGGGAGACCCAGTACTTC.

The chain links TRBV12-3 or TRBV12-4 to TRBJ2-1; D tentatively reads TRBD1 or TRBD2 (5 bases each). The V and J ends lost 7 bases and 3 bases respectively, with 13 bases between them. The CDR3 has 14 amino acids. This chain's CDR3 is CASKGPTNYNEQFF. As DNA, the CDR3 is TGTGCCAGCAAGGGACCAACTAACTACAATGAGCAGTTCTTC.

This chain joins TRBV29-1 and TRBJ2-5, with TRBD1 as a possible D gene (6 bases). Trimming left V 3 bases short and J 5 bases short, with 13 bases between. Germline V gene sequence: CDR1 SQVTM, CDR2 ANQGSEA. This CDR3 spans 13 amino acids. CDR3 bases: TGCAGCGTTGACAACAGGGTGAGGGAGACCCAGTACTTC. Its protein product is CSVDNRVRETQYF.

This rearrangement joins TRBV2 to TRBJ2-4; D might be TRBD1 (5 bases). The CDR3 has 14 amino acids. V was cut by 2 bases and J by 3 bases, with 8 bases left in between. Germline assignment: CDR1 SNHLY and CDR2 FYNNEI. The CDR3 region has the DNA TGTGCCAGCAGTGAATGGGGCCTCAAAAACATTCAGTACTTC. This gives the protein CASSEWGLKNIQYF.

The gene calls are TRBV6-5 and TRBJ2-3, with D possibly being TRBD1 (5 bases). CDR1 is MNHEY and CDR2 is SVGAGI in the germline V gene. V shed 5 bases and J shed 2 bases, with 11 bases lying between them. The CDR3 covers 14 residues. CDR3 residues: CASSRGKLTDTQYF. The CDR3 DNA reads TGTGCCAGCAGTAGGGGAAAGCTCACAGATACGCAGTATTTT.

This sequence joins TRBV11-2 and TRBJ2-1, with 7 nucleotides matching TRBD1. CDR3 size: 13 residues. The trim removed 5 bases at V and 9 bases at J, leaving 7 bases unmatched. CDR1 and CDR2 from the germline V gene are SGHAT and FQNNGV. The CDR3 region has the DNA TGTGCCAGCAGCCAGAGAACAGGGGTTGAGCAGTTCTTC. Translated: CASSQRTGVEQFF.

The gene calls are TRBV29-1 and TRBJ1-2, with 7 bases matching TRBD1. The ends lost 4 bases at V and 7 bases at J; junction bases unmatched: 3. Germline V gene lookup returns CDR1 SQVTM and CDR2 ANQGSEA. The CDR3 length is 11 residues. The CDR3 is CSVGQGSGYTF. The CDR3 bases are TGCAGCGTTGGACAGGGTAGTGGCTACACCTTC.

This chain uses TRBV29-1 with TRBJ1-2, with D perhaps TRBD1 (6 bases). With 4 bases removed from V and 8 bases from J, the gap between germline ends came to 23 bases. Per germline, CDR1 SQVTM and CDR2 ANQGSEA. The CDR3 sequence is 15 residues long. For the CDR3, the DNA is TGCAGCGTTGGCCCCTCTGCCGGACAGTCGAGGGGCTACACCTTC. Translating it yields CSVGPSAGQSRGYTF.

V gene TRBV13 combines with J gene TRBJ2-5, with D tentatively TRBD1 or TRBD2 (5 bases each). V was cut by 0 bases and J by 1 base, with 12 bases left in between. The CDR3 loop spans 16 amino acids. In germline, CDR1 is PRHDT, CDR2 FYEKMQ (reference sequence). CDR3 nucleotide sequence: TGTGCCAGCAGCTTAGGGGGGACGGCGATCCAAGAGACCCAGTACTTC. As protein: CASSLGGTAIQETQYF.